Presented here are 9 T cell receptor beta chains from one specimen sequenced in a study of Graves' ophthalmopathy and Graves' hyperthyroidism. Scientists amplified the TCR beta CDR3 regions from RNA transcripts. Scientists carried out first-round RT-PCR using HTBI primers and then a second-round multiplex PCR. TCRdb re-called the multiplex PCR reads through MiXCR, storing one row per CDR3 protein. This sample carries approximately 480,000 distinct CDR3 sequences, roughly an eighth of them seen once, and the ten largest clones take roughly 10%. Sample: blood. These receptor sequences come from a young woman with Graves' ophthalmopathy.

Ten or more counts support this clonotype. The rearrangement joins TRBV20-1 to TRBJ2-7; 11 bases line up with TRBD2. There are 13 residues in the CDR3. In germline, CDR1 is DFQATT, CDR2 SNEGSKA (reference sequence). The V segment lost 8 bases and the J segment 3 bases; nucleotides outside the gene matches: 6. The CDR3 sequence is CSIIAGGDYEQYF. The CDR3 bases are TGCAGTATTATAGCGGGGGGGGACTACGAGCAGTACTTC.

There are a few counts of this clonotype. The chain links TRBV4-2 to TRBJ1-2; no reliable D call. The CDR3 totals 15 residues. CDR1 is LGHNA and CDR2 is YNFKEQ in the germline V gene. Trimming stripped 0 bases from V and 8 bases from J, with 16 bases between. The CDR3 DNA reads as TGTGCCAGCAGCCAAGATCTAACCTCCGTGGGCGGCTACACCTTC. This codes for CASSQDLTSVGGYTF.

This clonotype was observed many times. Being one base from a much bigger clone, this may be a read error. J is TRBJ2-5 and V is TRBV24-1, with D perhaps matching TRBD1 (5 bases). Trimming cost V 7 bases and J 3 bases, with 11 bases left between them. The CDR3 length is 13 residues. The germline V gene encodes CDR1 KGHDR and CDR2 SFDVKD. The CDR3 reads CATSRLGEETQYF. Written as DNA, the CDR3 is TGTGCCACCAGCCGGCTAGGGGAAGAGACCCAGTACTTC.

This clonotype has a count of ten or more. The chain has TRBV24-1 and TRBJ1-2, with a weak D call TRBD1 (6 bases). CDR1 is KGHDR, CDR2 SFDVKD, per germline. There are 16 residues in the CDR3. V was clipped by 0 bases and J by 8 bases, with 18 bases between them. The CDR3 reads CATSDLLKSQGDGYTF. CDR3 sequence (DNA): TGTGCCACCAGTGATTTGCTAAAGTCACAGGGAGACGGCTACACCTTC.

This clonotype occurred many times. This rearrangement joins TRBV20-1 to TRBJ1-1; 7 nucleotides agree with TRBD1. V gave up 1 base and J gave up 5 bases; unmatched junction bases: 10. The germline V gene encodes CDR1 DFQATT and CDR2 SNEGSKA (reference sequence). CDR3 length: 15 residues. The CDR3 DNA reads as TGCAGTGCTAGAGTATTTTCAGGGGGGGGGACTGAAGCTTTCTTT. Translated, it gives CSARVFSGGGTEAFF.

The chain uses TRBV20-1 and TRBJ1-1, with D possibly matching TRBD1 (6 bases). Trimming removed 6 bases from V and 3 bases from J, with 14 bases in between. There are 13 residues in the CDR3. The germline gives CDR1 DFQATT, CDR2 SNEGSKA (reference sequence). The CDR3 reads CSAPGGGDTEAFF. CDR3 DNA sequence: TGCAGTGCCCCGGGAGGGGGGGACACTGAAGCTTTCTTT.

This clonotype was counted ten times or more. The chain has TRBV5-1 and TRBJ2-7; 11 nucleotides line up with TRBD2. Trimming cost V 4 bases and J 4 bases; bases outside gene matches: 13. Germline values: CDR1 SGHRS, CDR2 YFSETQ. CDR3 length: 17 amino acids. CDR3 protein: CASSPTWSSGRKYEQYF. CDR3 nucleotide sequence: TGCGCCAGCAGCCCGACCTGGTCTAGCGGGAGGAAGTACGAGCAGTACTTC.

The rearrangement joins TRBV30 to TRBJ2-7; the D is unclear. The CDR3 is made up of 12 amino acids. Germline CDR1 GTSNPN, CDR2 SVGIG (reference sequence). With 0 bases removed from V and 3 bases from J, the gap between germline ends came to 6 bases. The CDR3 sequence: CAWSVMGYEQYF. The CDR3 DNA sequence: TGTGCCTGGAGTGTAATGGGCTACGAGCAGTACTTC.

This clonotype has a handful of counts. The V call is TRBV6-1, the J call TRBJ2-7; D remains ambiguous. V lost 2 bases to trimming and J lost 1 base, with 12 bases between them. Germline CDR1 and CDR2: MNHNS and SASEGT. The CDR3 loop spans 15 amino acids. For the CDR3, the DNA is TGTGCCAGCAGTGAACGAAGTAGGGCATCCTACGAGCAGTACTTC. Translation: CASSERSRASYEQYF.